Listed below are T cell receptor beta chains from one sample, sequenced in a study of cytomegalovirus exposure and HLA in healthy donors. Repertoires were generated with immunoSEQ multiplex PCR, while TCRdb's copy carries only in-frame clones and drops some. The sample gives roughly 130,000 clones, about 90% of which show up once; 6.2% is in the top ten. Sequencing was carried out using PBMCs. All receptors come from a woman aged 25-40 years in good health and CMV-seropositive. Each CDR3 is given with its conserved first and last residue. A D gene is named only where the DNA matches it firmly. The listing skips clone size in some rows; elsewhere it reads once, few, many or a size class.

clone size	V gene	J gene	D gene	CDR3 DNA	CDR3 protein
NA	TRBV15	TRBJ2-2	TRBD1	TGTGCCACCAGCAGAGATCCCCGAGGGACAGGGCGCACCGGGGAGCTGTTTTTT	CATSRDPRGTGRTGELFF
NA	TRBV27	TRBJ2-5	NA	TGTGCCAGCAGTATACTAGCACAAGAGACCCAGTACTTC	CASSILAQETQYF
NA	TRBV4-1	TRBJ2-7	NA	TGCGCCAGCAGCCAAGATCCCAGGGTAGGGGAGCAGTACTTC	CASSQDPRVGEQYF
few	TRBV11-1	TRBJ2-1	TRBD2	TGTGCCAGCAGCTTGAGGACTAGCGGGGGCTATGAGCAGTTCTTC	CASSLRTSGGYEQFF
once	TRBV6-1	TRBJ2-7	TRBD1	TGTGCCAGCAGTGACGGACAGGACGAGCAGTACTTC	CASSDGQDEQYF
once	TRBV7-8	TRBJ1-1	NA	TGTGCCAGCAGCTTAGACCTGAGTTCCACTGAAGCTTTCTTT	CASSLDLSSTEAFF
NA	TRBV25-1	TRBJ2-6	NA	TGTGCCAGCAAGACTAGTTCTGGGGCCAACGTCCTGACTTTC	CASKTSSGANVLTF
NA	TRBV4-1	TRBJ1-2	TRBD1	TGCGCCAGCAGCCCAAAGGACAGGGGGGGATATGGCTACACCTTC	CASSPKDRGGYGYTF
NA	TRBV6-7	TRBJ2-7	NA	TGTGCCAGAGGGTCGGAGGGACACGAGCAGTACTTC	CARGSEGHEQYF
once	TRBV5-6	TRBJ2-3	TRBD2	TGTGCCAGCAGCCGGGAGGTGATAGATACGCAGTATTTT	CASSREVIDTQYF
NA	TRBV28	TRBJ1-2	TRBD1	TGTGCCAGCCGCACCCCAATTCTGGACAGGGAACATGGCTACACCTTC	CASRTPILDREHGYTF
NA	TRBV10-3	TRBJ2-3	NA	TGTGCCATCAGTGGGGGGCCCAAGCACACAGATACGCAGTATTTT	CAISGGPKHTDTQYF
NA	TRBV6-5	TRBJ1-5	TRBD1	TGTGCCAGCACTTCCGGGACAGTCGGTCAGCCCCAGCATTTT	CASTSGTVGQPQHF
NA	TRBV9	TRBJ1-1	NA	TGTGCCAGCAGCCCCGATCCGGGACACATCATGAACACTGAAGCTTTCTTT	CASSPDPGHIMNTEAFF
NA	TRBV7-3	TRBJ2-3	NA	TGTGCCAGCAGCCCAACAGGCACAGATACGCAGTATTTT	CASSPTGTDTQYF
NA	TRBV7-9	TRBJ1-4	TRBD1	TGTGCCAGCAGCCCTCCGGCGGACAGGGGGAGTTGGGAAAAACTGTTTTTT	CASSPPADRGSWEKLFF
NA	TRBV2	TRBJ2-5	NA	TGTGCCAGCCTAAGGGACTTACAAGAGACCCAGTACTTC	CASLRDLQETQYF